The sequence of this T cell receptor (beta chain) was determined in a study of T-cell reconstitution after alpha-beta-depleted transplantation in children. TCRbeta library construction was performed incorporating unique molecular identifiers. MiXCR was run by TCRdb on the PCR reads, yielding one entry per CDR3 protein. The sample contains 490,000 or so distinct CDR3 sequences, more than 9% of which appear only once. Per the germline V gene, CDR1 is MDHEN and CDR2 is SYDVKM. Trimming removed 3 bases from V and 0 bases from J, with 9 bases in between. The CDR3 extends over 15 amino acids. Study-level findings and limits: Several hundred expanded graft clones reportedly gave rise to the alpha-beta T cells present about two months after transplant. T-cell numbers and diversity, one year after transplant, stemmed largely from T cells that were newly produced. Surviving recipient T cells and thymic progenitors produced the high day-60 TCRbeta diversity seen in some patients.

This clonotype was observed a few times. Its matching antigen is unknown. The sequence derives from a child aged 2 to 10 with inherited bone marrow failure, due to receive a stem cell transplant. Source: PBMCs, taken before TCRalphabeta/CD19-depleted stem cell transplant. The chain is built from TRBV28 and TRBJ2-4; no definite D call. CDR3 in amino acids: CASSFRTLAKNIQYF. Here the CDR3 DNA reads TGTGCCAGCAGTTTCAGGACCCTAGCCAAAAACATTCAGTACTTC.